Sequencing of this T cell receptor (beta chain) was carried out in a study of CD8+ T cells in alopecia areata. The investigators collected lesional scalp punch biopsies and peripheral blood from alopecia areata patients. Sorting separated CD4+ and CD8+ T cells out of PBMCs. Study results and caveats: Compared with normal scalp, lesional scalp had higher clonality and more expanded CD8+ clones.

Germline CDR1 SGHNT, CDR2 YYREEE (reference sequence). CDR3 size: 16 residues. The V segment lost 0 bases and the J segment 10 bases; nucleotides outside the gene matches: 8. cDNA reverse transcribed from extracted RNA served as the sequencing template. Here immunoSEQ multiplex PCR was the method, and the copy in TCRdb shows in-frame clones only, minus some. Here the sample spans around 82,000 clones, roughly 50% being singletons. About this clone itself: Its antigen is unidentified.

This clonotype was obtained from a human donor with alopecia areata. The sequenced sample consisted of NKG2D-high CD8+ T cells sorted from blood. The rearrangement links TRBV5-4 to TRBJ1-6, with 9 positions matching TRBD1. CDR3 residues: CASSLEGQGKPSPLHF. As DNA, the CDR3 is TGTGCCAGCAGCTTGGAGGGACAGGGAAAGCCATCACCCCTCCACTTT.